Below are 27 T cell receptor beta chains sequenced from a single sample in a study of cytomegalovirus exposure and HLA in healthy donors. It was with 60 Vbeta and 13 Jbeta primers that the PCR ran. Using immunoSEQ multiplex PCR, the repertoire was profiled, and TCRdb retains in-frame clones only, with some absent. This table holds under 200,000 clones, around four fifths found once. The specimen sequenced was PBMCs. The receptor source for this set is a female donor in good health and CMV-seronegative.

This clone has a single count. J is TRBJ2-7 and V is TRBV30; TRBD2 agrees at 11 bases. CDR3 length equals 15 residues. CDR1 and CDR2 from the germline V gene are GTSNPN and SVGIG (reference sequence). The V gene end was trimmed by 3 bases and the J gene end by 6 bases; junction bases not matched to a gene: 10. The CDR3 DNA sequence: TGTGCCTGGAGGCCACTAGCGGGAGCTCACTCCGAGCAGTACTTC. Translation gives CAWRPLAGAHSEQYF.

The chain recombines TRBV13 with TRBJ2-5; 7 nucleotides agree with TRBD1. The last part of the DNA fits TRBJ2-7 better; the J call may be wrong. Germline V gene lookup returns CDR1 PRHDT and CDR2 FYEKMQ (reference sequence). The CDR3 is 15 amino acids. Here the CDR3 reads CASSPLGQGVHEQYF. Here the CDR3 DNA reads TGTGCCAGCAGCCCACTGGGGCAGGGGGTTCACGAGCAGTACTTC.

V is TRBV12-5 and J is TRBJ2-3; possible D gene TRBD1, 6 bases. Trimming left V 6 bases short and J 0 bases short, with 13 bases between. The CDR3 is 15 amino acids. From germline, CDR1 is LGHNT and CDR2 FRNRAP. The CDR3 region is CASGRGQTSTDTQYF. As DNA, the CDR3 is TGTGCTAGTGGCCGCGGACAGACTAGCACAGATACGCAGTATTTT.

CDR3 in amino acids: CASSYADRGYGYTF. Written as DNA, the CDR3 is TGTGCCAGCAGTTACGCCGACAGGGGGTATGGCTACACCTTC. The V gene is TRBV6-6, the J gene TRBJ1-2; 9 bases match TRBD1. Germline CDR1 reads MNHNY; CDR2 reads SVGAGI (reference sequence). The CDR3 is 14 amino acids. V trimming: 2 bases; J trimming: 5 bases; junction bases outside the gene matches: 3.

A word on this clone: In the same sample, other DNA sequences code for this CDR3. V and J are TRBV15 and TRBJ2-7; possible D gene TRBD2, 5 bases. The length of the CDR3 is 13 residues. Trimming shortened V by 0 bases and J by 4 bases, and 7 bases separated the two germline ends. Germline V gives CDR1 LNHNV, CDR2 YYDKDF (reference sequence). The CDR3 DNA sequence: TGTGCCACCAGCAGAGATCGGGGATACGAGCAGTACTTC. Translated: CATSRDRGYEQYF.

This chain links TRBV6-5 with TRBJ2-7; 8 positions match TRBD2. The V gene's germline CDR1 is MNHEY and CDR2 SVGAGI. J gave up 2 bases and V 1 base, and 4 bases lay outside the gene matches. This CDR3 comprises 15 residues. Here the CDR3 DNA reads TGTGCCAGCAGTTACTATGCGGGGGGAACCTACGAGCAGTACTTC. This gives the protein CASSYYAGGTYEQYF.

This clone appeared a few times. The CDR3 DNA reads as TGTGCCACCAGCTCTTCGCCGGGACTAGCCTCAGATACGCAGTATTTT. Amino acids: CATSSSPGLASDTQYF. The V and J genes are TRBV15 and TRBJ2-3; 9 bases agree with TRBD2. J gave up 4 bases and V 5 bases, and 10 bases lay outside the gene matches. Germline V gives CDR1 LNHNV, CDR2 YYDKDF (reference sequence). This CDR3 is 16 amino acids long.

The rearrangement uses TRBV7-9 and TRBJ1-5; a possible D gene is TRBD1 (5 bases). The CDR3 runs to 16 residues. From germline, CDR1 is SEHNR and CDR2 FQNEAQ (reference sequence). The V end lost 4 bases, the J end lost 5 bases, and 18 bases lay between the germline ends. The CDR3 region has the DNA TGTGCCAGCAGCTCGTTCTTGGGGGGGGTTTATCAGCCCCAGCATTTT. Its protein is CASSSFLGGVYQPQHF.

This clone was seen once. The V and J genes are TRBV4-1 and TRBJ2-7; possibly TRBD2 for D (6 bases). Looked up from germline, CDR1 is MGHRA and CDR2 is YSYEKL. This CDR3 comprises 19 residues. V was clipped by 1 base and J by 5 bases, with 27 bases between them. CDR3: CASSQAVASDLFGRDEQYF. Here the CDR3 DNA reads TGCGCCAGCAGCCAAGCGGTAGCTAGCGACTTATTCGGTCGGGACGAGCAGTACTTC.

CDR3 amino acids: CASSLRAGGNQPQHF. CDR3 coding DNA: TGTGCCAGCAGCCTGAGGGCAGGGGGCAATCAGCCCCAGCATTTT. The chain recombines TRBV13 with TRBJ1-5, with D possibly being TRBD1 (6 bases). CDR1 and CDR2 (germline): PRHDT, FYEKMQ (reference sequence). The V and J ends lost 5 bases and 2 bases respectively, with 13 bases between them. The CDR3 is made up of 15 amino acids.

This clone was seen a few times. The chain recombines TRBV6-4 with TRBJ2-6, with D maybe TRBD1 (6 bases). CDR3 length: 15 amino acids. Germline CDR1 MRHNA, CDR2 SNTAGT. Trimming pared 0 bases from V and 3 bases from J, leaving 6 bases between. The CDR3 sequence is CASSDSRGGANVLTF. DNA of the CDR3: TGTGCCAGCAGTGACTCCAGGGGTGGGGCCAACGTCCTGACTTTC.

This chain joins TRBV4-1 and TRBJ2-6, with TRBD1 matching 7 bases. The germline V gene encodes CDR1 MGHRA and CDR2 YSYEKL. The CDR3 contains 16 residues. V lost 3 bases to trimming and J lost 4 bases; unmatched junction nucleotides: 6. The CDR3 sequence is CASSHEGATGANVLTF. CDR3 sequence (DNA): TGCGCCAGCAGCCATGAGGGGGCTACGGGGGCCAACGTCCTGACTTTC.

The chain recombines TRBV7-2 with TRBJ1-4; 10 nucleotides line up with TRBD1. The length of the CDR3 is 16 residues. CDR1 and CDR2 (germline): SGHTA, FQGNSA. Trimming took 7 bases from V and 2 from J; bases not matched to a gene: 7. The CDR3 DNA follows: TGTGCCAGCACCGGGACAGGGGTCTTCACTAATGAAAAACTGTTTTTT. It specifies CASTGTGVFTNEKLFF.

This clone has only a few counts. The V gene is TRBV27, the J gene TRBJ2-1; D gene uncertain. Trimming shortened V by 5 bases and J by 0 bases, and 11 bases separated the two germline ends. CDR1 and CDR2 from the germline V gene are MNHEY and SMNVEV (reference sequence). This CDR3 comprises 15 residues. This CDR3 is CASSPDLSSYNEQFF. The CDR3 nucleotides read TGTGCCAGCAGTCCAGATTTAAGCTCCTACAATGAGCAGTTCTTC.

This chain uses TRBV18 with TRBJ1-4; no reliable D call. There are 16 residues in the CDR3. The germline V and J ends were trimmed by 1 base and 4 bases, with 13 bases remaining between them. Germline CDR1 and CDR2: KGHSH and LQKENI. The CDR3 is CASSPRNGRDNEKLFF. CDR3 bases: TGTGCCAGCTCACCACGCAACGGACGGGATAATGAAAAACTGTTTTTT.

This rearrangement joins TRBV4-1 to TRBJ2-3; D is uncertain. CDR1 and CDR2 from the germline V gene are MGHRA and YSYEKL. The CDR3 extends over 14 amino acids. V was trimmed by 0 bases and J by 2 bases, leaving 6 bases between them. CDR3 nucleotide sequence: TGCGCCAGCAGCCAAGAGGCCGCCACAGATACGCAGTATTTT. Translation: CASSQEAATDTQYF.

The chain carries TRBV7-2 and TRBJ1-1, with 8 bases fitting TRBD1. CDR1 and CDR2 (germline): SGHTA, FQGNSA. The CDR3 is made up of 14 amino acids. The junction had 5 bases not matched to a gene; V was cut back by 4 bases and J by 4 bases. CDR3 sequence: CASSSTGGSTEAFF. The CDR3, as DNA: TGTGCCAGCAGCTCAACAGGGGGTAGCACTGAAGCTTTCTTT.

The V gene is TRBV28, the J gene TRBJ1-3, with D perhaps matching TRBD1 (5 bases). Trimming took off 6 bases at V and 0 bases at J, with 12 bases between the two ends. CDR3 size: 15 residues. Germline V gene data show CDR1 as MDHEN and CDR2 as SYDVKM. CDR3 bases: TGTGCCAGCAGCCATTCTCAGGGCTCTGGAAACACCATATATTTT. It encodes CASSHSQGSGNTIYF.

The rearrangement joins TRBV7-3 to TRBJ2-7; D possibly corresponds to TRBD2 (6 bases). This CDR3 region has 15 residues. CDR1 SGHTA and CDR2 FQGTGA come from the germline V gene. The V end was cut by 5 bases, the J end by 3 bases, with 17 bases between. The CDR3 sequence is CASSPVAGTLYEQYF. CDR3 DNA sequence: TGTGCCAGCAGCCCCGTGGCGGGGACCCTCTACGAGCAGTACTTC. The entire variable domain, with the rest obtained from reference TRBV7-3 and TRBJ2-7, is as follows: GAGVSQTPSNKVTEKGKYVELRCDPISGHTALYWYRQSLGQGPEFLIYFQGTGAADDSGLPNDRFFAVRPEGSVSTLKIQRTERGDSAVYLCASSPVAGTLYEQYFGPGTRLTVT.

The V gene is TRBV6-5, the J gene TRBJ1-3; no definite D call. V lost 10 bases to trimming and J lost 0 bases, with 7 bases between them. The CDR3 totals 12 residues. The germline gives CDR1 MNHEY, CDR2 SVGAGI. The DNA for the CDR3 is TGTGCCACGTCGAGCTCTGGAAACACCATATATTTT. Its protein product is CATSSSGNTIYF.

Only one count was recorded for this clone. This chain connects TRBV10-3 to TRBJ2-7, with 9 positions matching TRBD1. Trimming cost V 6 bases and J 4 bases; bases outside gene matches: 7. The CDR3 is 14 amino acids. CDR1 is ENHRY and CDR2 is SYGVKD in the germline V gene. The CDR3, as DNA: TGTGCCATCAGCTCCGGGACAGGGTCTTACGAGCAGTACTTC. It translates to CAISSGTGSYEQYF.

This clone has a handful of counts. V and J are TRBV11-2 and TRBJ2-6; tentative D call: TRBD1 (5 bases). The length of the CDR3 is 17 residues. V lost 0 bases, J lost 1 base, and 10 bases lay in between. Per germline, CDR1 SGHAT and CDR2 FQNNGV. The CDR3 sequence is CASSLDEAGSGANVLTF. DNA of the CDR3: TGTGCCAGCAGCTTAGATGAGGCAGGGTCTGGGGCCAACGTCCTGACTTTC.

This clone has only a few counts. The chain combines TRBV15 with TRBJ1-6; TRBD1 matches at 7 bases. CDR3 length equals 15 residues. Germline CDR1 is LNHNV and CDR2 is YYDKDF (reference sequence). V lost 4 bases and J lost 2; bases outside the gene matches: 2. The CDR3 spells CATSTDRAYNSPLHF. CDR3 nucleotides: TGTGCCACCAGCACTGACAGGGCCTATAATTCACCCCTCCACTTT. Filled out from reference TRBV15 and TRBJ1-6, the complete variable domain reads DAMVIQNPRYQVTQFGKPVTLSCSQTLNHNVMYWYQQKSSQAPKLLFHYYDKDFNNEADTPDNFQSRRPNTSFCFLDIRSPGLGDTAMYLCATSTDRAYNSPLHFGNGTRLTVT.

The chain joins TRBV7-2 to TRBJ2-5, with a possible D match to TRBD2 (5 bases). The CDR3 contains 14 residues. Germline V CDR1 and CDR2: SGHTA, FQGNSA. V dropped 1 base and J dropped 0 bases, with 6 bases sitting between them. The CDR3: CASSLVGDQETQYF. The CDR3 nucleotides read TGTGCCAGCAGCTTAGTCGGGGACCAAGAGACCCAGTACTTC.

The V and J genes are TRBV5-1 and TRBJ1-6; weak D call: TRBD1 (5 bases). The CDR3 loop spans 18 amino acids. V shed 0 bases and J shed 0 bases, with 13 bases lying between them. Germline V CDR1 and CDR2: SGHRS, YFSETQ. Written as DNA, the CDR3 is TGCGCCAGCAGCTTGGACGGGGGGAGTAGCTCCTATAATTCACCCCTCCACTTT. This codes for CASSLDGGSSSYNSPLHF.

This chain links TRBV18 with TRBJ2-5; 10 nucleotides line up with TRBD1. The J call is uncertain, as TRBJ2-7 better fits the DNA end. The CDR3 runs to 13 residues. Germline CDR1 KGHSH, CDR2 LQKENI. The DNA for the CDR3 is TGTGCCAGCTTGGCCGGGACAGGGGACGAGCAGTACTTC. It yields the protein CASLAGTGDEQYF.

V gene TRBV30 combines with J gene TRBJ2-7; TRBD1 might be the D (5 bases). This CDR3 has 12 residues. Germline loops: CDR1 GTSNPN, CDR2 SVGIG (reference sequence). Trimming removed 4 bases at V and 5 bases at J, with 12 bases between. CDR3: CAWTTEGDEQYF. The CDR3, as DNA: TGTGCCTGGACGACAGAAGGCGACGAGCAGTACTTC. Drawing the rest from reference TRBV30 and TRBJ2-7, the complete variable domain is SQTIHQWPATLVQPVGSPLSLECTVEGTSNPNLYWYRQAAGRGLQLLFYSVGIGQISSEVPQNLSASRPQDRQFILSSKKLLLSDSGFYLCAWTTEGDEQYFGPGTRLTVT.